The present T cell receptor (beta chain) was sequenced within a study of CD8+ T cells in alopecia areata. About the study: Twice daily, treated patients received 5 to 10 mg of oral tofacitinib. The protocol delivered tofacitinib for 6 to 18 months, then withdrew it for 6 months. General study points: Affected scalp, especially in alopecia totalis/universalis, had a higher clonality than normal scalp did.

From alopecia areata patients, lesional scalp punch biopsies and peripheral blood were collected. V was clipped by 5 bases and J by 1 base, with 11 bases between them. The CDR3 sequence is 13 residues long. Germline V gene sequence: CDR1 GTSNPN, CDR2 SVGIG (reference sequence). Extraction and reverse transcription of RNA yielded cDNA as the sequencing template. TCRdb keeps only in-frame clones here, not all; method: immunoSEQ multiplex PCR. The sample contains 220,000 or so clones, 50% to 60% of which appear only once. In regard to this clone: The antigen remains unidentified.

The origin of this receptor is a human donor with alopecia areata. The specimen comprised CD4+ T cells sorted from blood, sampled at week 0. This chain uses TRBV30 with TRBJ1-1; D uncertain. CDR3 sequence reads: CAWRTTENTEAFF. As DNA, the CDR3 is TGTGCCTGGCGAACTACCGAGAACACTGAAGCTTTCTTT.